Below, 14 T cell receptor beta chains from the same sample are listed, as sequenced in a study of CD8+ T cells in alopecia areata. Isolated RNA was reverse transcribed into cDNA used as the sequencing template. The method was immunoSEQ multiplex PCR; TCRdb's version includes in-frame clones alone and lacks a portion of them. The repertoire has around 100,000 clones, none seen only once; the ten largest take 15% to 20%. Sequenced: lesional skin. The source of these receptors is a C3H/HeJ mouse with alopecia areata. For this strain, the MHC haplotype corresponds to H2-k.

This clone has a handful of counts. Each gene name is a mouse one. The read is 4 residues too short to cover the CDR3 end, so that end is filled in from the germline J gene. This sequence joins TRBV13-3 and TRBJ1-2; weak D call: TRBD1 (5 bases). Germline loops: CDR1 NNHDY, CDR2 SYVADS. The CDR3 is 14 amino acids. V shed 1 base and J shed 4 bases, with 11 bases lying between them. CDR3 sequence: CASSDQGVGSDYTF. The CDR3 DNA, read in part, is TGTGCCAGCAGTGATCAGGGAGTGGGCTCC.

In regard to this clone: At residue 10, TCRdb's protein is not the same as the translated DNA, so the protein here was read from the DNA. Gene names are the mouse ones. The CDR3 end is not reached by the read, which stops 3 residues before it; the germline J gene fills it in. J is TRBJ1-3 and V is TRBV1, with D perhaps TRBD1 (5 bases). The CDR3 contains 13 residues. V lost 6 bases to trimming and J lost 0 bases, with 6 bases between them. CDR1 and CDR2 from the germline V gene are NSQYPW and LRSPGD (reference sequence). The CDR3 is CTCRQGSGNTLYF. The sequenced part of the CDR3 DNA is TGCACCTGCAGGCAGGGTTCTGGAAATACG.

This clone was picked up many times. Gene and germline names: mouse. The missing CDR3 end, 4 residues past where the read stops, is filled in from the germline J gene. The chain joins TRBV13-3 to TRBJ2-1, with 11 bases lining up with TRBD2. The junction had 4 bases not matched to a gene; V was cut back by 2 bases and J by 3 bases. CDR1 and CDR2 (germline): NNHDY, SYVADS. The CDR3 has 16 amino acids. The sequenced part of the CDR3 DNA is TGTGCCAGCAGTGAGTGGACTGGGGGGCCCTATGCT. Protein: CASSEWTGGPYA. The entire CDR3 protein is CASSEWTGGPYAEQFF.

This clone was counted a few times. Genes and germline are mouse. The sequenced fragment ends 4 residues before the CDR3 boundary, so the rest is inferred from the germline J gene. This chain joins TRBV1 and TRBJ2-2, with TRBD2 matching over 8 bases. From germline, CDR1 is NSQYPW and CDR2 LRSPGD (reference sequence). The CDR3 extends over 16 amino acids. J lost 1 base, V lost 0 bases, and 1 base had no gene match. CDR3 DNA, as far as it was read: TGCACCTGCAGTGCAGAAACTGGGGGAAACACCGGG. Translating gives CTCSAETGGNTG. The entire CDR3 is CTCSAETGGNTGQLYF.

Worth noting for this clone: The gene symbols are mouse symbols. The read terminates 4 residues before the CDR3 end, so the remaining end is supplied by the germline J gene. Other nucleotide sequences from this sample produce the same CDR3. This sequence joins TRBV1 and TRBJ2-7; 9 nucleotides match TRBD2. Germline assignment: CDR1 NSQYPW and CDR2 LRSPGD (reference sequence). This CDR3 has 15 residues. With V trimmed by 3 bases and J by 3 bases, 6 bases remained unmatched. CDR3 protein: CTCSADRLGDYEQYF. The CDR3 DNA, read in part, is TGCACCTGCAGTGCGGACCGACTGGGGGACTAT.

The table lists this clone with a few counts. Gene names follow the mouse nomenclature. The read ends 4 residues shy of where the CDR3 ends; the end is completed using the germline J gene. The rearrangement joins TRBV19 to TRBJ2-5, with D tentatively TRBD1 (5 bases). CDR3 length: 14 amino acids. Germline V gene lookup returns CDR1 FNHDT and CDR2 SITEND (reference sequence). CDR3 DNA, as far as it was read: TGTGCCAGCAGTATAAGGAGGGGAGGAGAC. Translation gives CASSIRRGGD. The entire CDR3 reads CASSIRRGGDTQYF.

Notes on this clone: Gene names refer to mouse genes. The read is 4 residues too short to cover the CDR3 end, so that end is filled in from the germline J gene. The chain carries TRBV13-3 and TRBJ2-2; 7 bases match TRBD1. CDR1 NNHDY and CDR2 SYVADS come from the germline V gene. The CDR3 contains 16 residues. V trimming: 3 bases; J trimming: 0 bases; junction bases outside the gene matches: 5. The chain's CDR3 is CASSGGQKANTGQLYF. The CDR3 DNA, read in part, is TGTGCCAGCAGTGGGGGACAGAAAGCAAACACCGGG.

On this clone itself: Gene names are the mouse ones. Read sequence stops 4 residues before the CDR3 end, and the germline J gene provides the missing end. The chain links TRBV1 to TRBJ1-4; 8 nucleotides agree with TRBD1. CDR3 length equals 16 residues. Germline-derived CDR1 and CDR2 are NSQYPW and LRSPGD (reference sequence). The J segment lost 4 bases and the V segment lost 6 bases, leaving 10 bases of the junction unmatched. CDR3 amino acids: CTCRRVDRGGNERLFF. CDR3 bases read: TGCACCTGCAGGAGAGTCGACAGGGGAGGCAACGAA.

Comment on this clone: The genes are named according to mouse. This sample also contains other DNA sequences that code for the same CDR3. This chain's CDR3 is CASSDGGGRNQDTQYF. The DNA read from the CDR3 is TGTGCCAGCAGTGATGGGGGGGGGCGAAACCAAGAC. The V and J genes are TRBV13-3 and TRBJ2-5; 8 nucleotides align to TRBD2. The missing CDR3 end, 4 residues past where the read stops, is filled in from the germline J gene. The CDR3 sequence is 16 residues long. The J segment lost 0 bases and the V segment lost 0 bases, leaving 3 bases of the junction unmatched. The germline V gene has CDR1 NNHDY and CDR2 SYVADS.

This clone has only a few counts. Gene names and germline refer to mouse. The read is 4 residues too short to cover the CDR3 end, so that end is filled in from the germline J gene. The rearrangement links TRBV1 to TRBJ1-1; tentatively, D is TRBD1 (6 bases). In germline, CDR1 is NSQYPW, CDR2 LRSPGD (reference sequence). The CDR3 is 15 amino acids. This CDR3 reads CTCSAAGGALGEVFF. The CDR3 DNA, read in part, is TGCACCTGCAGTGCAGCTGGGGGGGCGTTGGGA.

With regard to this clone: These gene names are mouse names. Read coverage stops 4 residues before the CDR3 terminus; the germline J gene supplies the remainder. The V gene is TRBV13-3, the J gene TRBJ2-3; 7 nucleotides align to TRBD1. Trimming cost V 2 bases and J 4 bases; bases outside gene matches: 4. The CDR3 runs 14 residues. Germline V gives CDR1 NNHDY, CDR2 SYVADS. The CDR3 DNA, read in part, is TGTGCCAGCAGTGAGGGACAGAAATCAGAA. Residues: CASSEGQKSE. The entire CDR3 protein reads CASSEGQKSETLYF.

This clone was detected a few times. Mouse germline and gene names are used. The read halts 4 residues ahead of the CDR3 end, with the missing end drawn from the germline J gene. The V and J genes are TRBV17 and TRBJ2-3; 9 bases agree with TRBD2. This CDR3 has 17 amino acids. Looked up from germline, CDR1 is MNHDT and CDR2 is YYDKIL. V lost 5 bases, J lost 0 bases, and 9 bases stayed unmatched. CDR3 sequence reads: CASSPGTGRTSAETLYF. CDR3 bases read: TGTGCTAGCAGTCCCGGGACTGGGAGGACTAGTGCAGAA.

This clone was observed a few times. Germline and genes: mouse. The read comes to an end 4 residues before the CDR3 does, leaving the germline J gene to fill in the end. The rearrangement uses TRBV13-3 and TRBJ2-3; 10 bases are a match to TRBD2. CDR3 length: 15 amino acids. The germline V gene has CDR1 NNHDY and CDR2 SYVADS. Trimming at V came to 5 bases and at J to 0 bases, leaving 3 bases not matched to a gene. This chain's CDR3 is CASSVLGGSAETLYF. The sequenced CDR3 bases are TGTGCCAGCAGCGTACTGGGGGGGAGTGCAGAA.

Notes on this clone: All gene names here are mouse names. The read halts 4 residues ahead of the CDR3 end, with the missing end drawn from the germline J gene. This chain connects TRBV13-3 to TRBJ1-1; TRBD1 might be the D (6 bases). V lost 4 bases to trimming and J lost 2 bases, with 12 bases between them. The length of the CDR3 is 14 residues. Germline CDR1 reads NNHDY; CDR2 reads SYVADS. CDR3 bases read: TGTGCCAGCAGTAACGGGGGGGCCAACACA. This translates into CASSNGGANT. The whole CDR3 protein reads CASSNGGANTEVFF.